This T cell receptor (beta chain) came from a study of T cell responses to AZD1222 COVID-19 vaccine. Regarding the study as a whole: Spike-wide coverage was observed for vaccine-associated CD4 TCRs, with dominant responses at 160-218 and 743-854. Targeting of unmutated variant regions was reportedly seen in nearly half of spike-specific TCRs.

For this clone: Its antigen is still unknown.

Some clones are missing from TCRdb's copy, which holds only in-frame ones; the method was immunoSEQ multiplex PCR. This sample has about 130,000 clones, with over 85% found just once. V lost 6 bases to trimming and J lost 2 bases, with 9 bases between them. Germline V lookup: CDR1 MNHEY, CDR2 SVGAGI. The CDR3 spans 13 residues. The chain carries TRBV6-5 and TRBJ2-3; the D is unclear. The input for sequencing was peripheral blood, taken 28 days after the second AZD1222 dose. The receptor comes from an adult who received the AZD1222 COVID-19 vaccine. The CDR3 protein is CASRSGLTDTQYF. The CDR3 DNA sequence: TGTGCCAGCAGGTCTGGGCTCACAGATACGCAGTATTTT.